These 29 T cell receptor beta chains came from one sample sequenced in a study of regulatory T cells in long-lasting Graves disease. Sequencing libraries for TCR beta were prepared with iRepertoire HTBI primers and Arm-PCR of CDR3 regions. In TCRdb, the multiplex PCR reads were re-called with MiXCR into one record per CDR3 protein. The table has 350,000 to 450,000 distinct CDR3 sequences, 21% seen once. As to time point: persistent/refractory GD, antithyroid drugs over 5 years with positive TRAb. The TCR library was made from RNA that had been extracted from PBMCs in TRIzol. The source material was peripheral blood mononuclear cells (PBMCs), sampled when the disease was refractory, from a patient treated with antithyroid drugs. These receptors were collected from a female donor with Graves disease.

This clonotype showed up just a few times. V and J are TRBV20-1 and TRBJ2-1, with TRBD2 as a possible D gene (6 bases). Trimming removed 6 bases at V and 0 bases at J, with 12 bases between. This CDR3 is built from 14 residues. The V gene's germline CDR1 is DFQATT and CDR2 SNEGSKA (reference sequence). This chain's CDR3 is CSAGSGSSYNEQFF. Written as DNA, the CDR3 is TGCAGTGCGGGTAGCGGAAGCTCCTACAATGAGCAGTTCTTC.

Many counts were recorded for this clonotype. The chain recombines TRBV28 with TRBJ1-2; TRBD1 matches 7 bases. Trimming took 7 bases from V and 4 from J; bases not matched to a gene: 15. Germline-derived CDR1 and CDR2 are MDHEN and SYDVKM. The CDR3 loop spans 16 amino acids. This CDR3 is CASTVTGNRGFYGYTF. The CDR3 coding sequence is TGTGCCAGCACCGTCACCGGGAACAGGGGATTCTATGGCTACACCTTC.

This clonotype has more than one count but fewer than ten. This rearrangement joins TRBV27 to TRBJ2-7; 10 bases agree with TRBD2. The V segment lost 7 bases and the J segment 1 base; nucleotides outside the gene matches: 4. This CDR3 comprises 14 residues. Germline assignment: CDR1 MNHEY and CDR2 SMNVEV (reference sequence). This chain's CDR3 is CASKSSGSSYEQYF. For the CDR3, the DNA is TGTGCCAGCAAATCTAGCGGGAGTTCCTACGAGCAGTACTTC.

This clonotype showed up many times. V usage is TRBV27 and J usage is TRBJ2-7; 8 bases agree with TRBD1. The germline V gene encodes CDR1 MNHEY and CDR2 SMNVEV (reference sequence). Trimming removed 5 bases from V and 7 bases from J; junction bases left unmatched: 10. There are 14 residues in the CDR3. CDR3 in amino acids: CASSLWTGSGEQYF. The CDR3 DNA sequence: TGTGCCAGCAGTCTCTGGACAGGGTCGGGTGAGCAGTACTTC.

This sequence joins TRBV24-1 and TRBJ2-1, with TRBD2 matching 11 bases. Trimming took 5 bases from V and 15 from J; bases not matched to a gene: 11. This CDR3 has 14 residues. The germline gives CDR1 KGHDR, CDR2 SFDVKD. CDR3 amino acids: CATSGRLAGPAWFF. The CDR3 coding sequence is TGTGCCACCAGTGGGCGACTAGCGGGACCCGCGTGGTTCTTC.

The table lists this clonotype with many counts. This rearrangement joins TRBV29-1 to TRBJ1-1; D is unresolved. This CDR3 contains 13 residues. V lost 4 bases and J lost 3, with 12 bases in between. Germline assignment: CDR1 SQVTM and CDR2 ANQGSEA. CDR3 nucleotides: TGCAGCGTTGTCGGCGGGGAGGACACTGAAGCTTTCTTT. Protein sequence: CSVVGGEDTEAFF.

This clonotype was recorded at least ten times. The CDR3 spells CASSRGTGVNGELFF. The CDR3 region has the DNA TGTGCCAGCAGCCGAGGGACAGGGGTTAACGGGGAGCTGTTTTTT. V is TRBV7-2 and J is TRBJ2-2; 10 bases map to TRBD1. CDR1 is SGHTA and CDR2 is FQGNSA in the germline V gene. V shed 5 bases and J 7 bases; nucleotides not matched to a gene: 7. There are 15 residues in the CDR3.

This clonotype has just a few counts. The CDR3 spells CASSQGIRQGRDGYTF. CDR3 bases: TGTGCCAGCAGCCAAGGCATCCGACAGGGGCGGGATGGCTACACCTTC. V and J are TRBV3-1 and TRBJ1-2; 8 bases fit TRBD1. The CDR3 loop spans 16 amino acids. Germline trimming cut 1 base from V and 6 bases from J; bases unmatched to any gene: 10. Germline lookup yields CDR1 LGHDT and CDR2 YNNKEL (reference sequence).

This clonotype occurred a few times. The V and J genes are TRBV27 and TRBJ2-4; D gene ambiguous. The germline V gene has CDR1 MNHEY and CDR2 SMNVEV (reference sequence). The ends were cut back, 3 bases at V and 7 bases at J, with 16 bases in the middle. The CDR3 has 15 residues. In DNA, the CDR3 is TGTGCCAGCAGTTTCTCAGCCGGCCCCGGGAACATTCAGTACTTC. This gives the protein CASSFSAGPGNIQYF.

This clonotype was recorded many times. The V gene is TRBV28, the J gene TRBJ2-7; D may correspond to TRBD1 or TRBD2 (5 bases each). Trimming removed 10 bases at V and 7 bases at J, with 14 bases between. Germline V lookup: CDR1 MDHEN, CDR2 SYDVKM. CDR3 length: 11 amino acids. The CDR3 here is CAIRGEREQYF. CDR3 nucleotides: TGTGCCATCCGAGGGGAGCGGGAGCAGTACTTC.

Note on this clonotype: A much larger clone differs by one base, so this may be a read error. This rearrangement joins TRBV12-3 or TRBV12-4 to TRBJ2-4; D may be TRBD2 (6 bases). V lost 6 bases and J 8 bases, leaving 23 bases between the germline ends. The CDR3 extends over 16 amino acids. The CDR3 is CASSPQNSAGWDIQYF. CDR3 nucleotide sequence: TGTGCCAGCAGCCCGCAAAACTCCGCGGGGTGGGACATTCAGTACTTC.

This clonotype was detected many times. CDR3 in DNA: TGTGCCAGCAGTCCATGGGGTAGCGCTACCTACGAGCAGTACTTC. It is translated as CASSPWGSATYEQYF. The gene calls are TRBV7-8 and TRBJ2-7; D is perhaps TRBD2 (5 bases). This CDR3 region has 15 residues. Between the trimmed V and J ends, which lost 6 bases and 2 bases, there was a span of 17 bases. Germline loops: CDR1 SGHVS, CDR2 FQNEAQ.

This clonotype has a count of ten or more. The chain uses TRBV5-6 and TRBJ2-7; 10 bases fit TRBD2. The CDR3 runs 15 residues. CDR1 SGHDT and CDR2 YYEEEE come from the germline V gene. J lost 2 bases, V lost 4 bases, and 6 bases had no gene match. The chain's CDR3 is CASSRSGRDPYEQYF. DNA of the CDR3: TGTGCCAGCAGCCGAAGCGGGAGGGACCCCTACGAGCAGTACTTC.

This clonotype has at least ten counts. The chain links TRBV7-2 to TRBJ1-5; D gene uncertain. Trimming pared 6 bases from V and 0 bases from J, leaving 12 bases between. The CDR3 totals 15 residues. Germline CDR1 and CDR2: SGHTA and FQGNSA. The CDR3 sequence: CASSFNSDSNQPQHF. CDR3 DNA: TGTGCCAGCAGTTTTAACAGCGATAGCAATCAGCCCCAGCATTTT.

This clonotype occurred a few times. This chain connects TRBV28 to TRBJ2-3, with 9 nucleotides matching TRBD2. CDR1 is MDHEN, CDR2 SYDVKM, per germline. J gave up 2 bases and V 7 bases, and 19 bases lay outside the gene matches. This CDR3 region has 19 residues. The CDR3 DNA reads TGTGCCAGCACCGCCAGGGAAATAACAATAGCGGGAGACACAGATACGCAGTATTTT. Amino acid sequence: CASTAREITIAGDTDTQYF.

Only a few counts were recorded for this clonotype. V gene TRBV28 combines with J gene TRBJ2-2, with 9 bases aligning to TRBD2. Trimming cost V 3 bases and J 7 bases; bases outside gene matches: 15. The CDR3 is made up of 18 amino acids. Germline V CDR1 and CDR2: MDHEN, SYDVKM. This CDR3 is CASSFPLAGRRQVGELFF. The CDR3 coding sequence is TGTGCCAGCAGTTTCCCGCTAGCGGGAAGAAGACAAGTCGGGGAGCTGTTTTTT.

Note on this clonotype: A much larger clone differs by one base, so this may be a read error. The chain uses TRBV3-1 and TRBJ1-2, with TRBD1 as a possible D gene (6 bases). Trimming took 0 bases from V and 4 from J, leaving 12 bases between them. The germline V gene encodes CDR1 LGHDT and CDR2 YNNKEL (reference sequence). This CDR3 is 15 amino acids long. DNA of the CDR3: TGTGCCAGCAGCCAAGATGGGGGGCATCGCTATGGCTACACCTTC. Its translation is CASSQDGGHRYGYTF.

This clonotype was seen many times. This chain links TRBV11-1 with TRBJ1-6, with D perhaps TRBD1 (5 bases). V shed 5 bases and J shed 8 bases, with 16 bases lying between them. Per germline, CDR1 SGHAT and CDR2 FQDESV (reference sequence). The CDR3 runs to 15 residues. The CDR3 protein is CASSAIDSKYSPLHF. The CDR3 DNA is TGTGCCAGCAGCGCGATAGACAGCAAGTATTCACCCCTCCACTTT.

Ten or more counts support this clonotype. The chain employs TRBV28 and TRBJ2-5; D might be TRBD1 or TRBD2, each matching 5 bases. The CDR3 consists of 14 residues. Germline V gene data show CDR1 as MDHEN and CDR2 as SYDVKM. Trimming stripped 3 bases from V and 5 bases from J, with 13 bases between. CDR3 region: CASSFPGSGETQYF. Here the CDR3 DNA reads TGTGCCAGCAGTTTTCCAGGGAGTGGGGAGACCCAGTACTTC.

The chain joins TRBV5-4 to TRBJ2-4; 7 bases are shared with TRBD1. Looked up from germline, CDR1 is SGHNT and CDR2 is YYREEE (reference sequence). V was pared by 0 bases and J by 5 bases, with 2 bases of the junction left unmatched. The CDR3 totals 14 residues. CDR3 amino acids: CASSLVGTENIQYF. In DNA form, the CDR3 reads TGTGCCAGCAGCTTGGTCGGGACAGAAAACATTCAGTACTTC.

This clonotype came up many times. The V and J genes are TRBV9 and TRBJ2-5, with 7 bases lining up with TRBD1. Trimming at V came to 2 bases and at J to 5 bases, leaving 9 bases not matched to a gene. Germline-derived CDR1 and CDR2 are SGDLS and YYNGEE. This CDR3 is built from 15 residues. CDR3 residues: CASSVEGAVGETQYF. The CDR3, as DNA: TGTGCCAGCAGCGTCGAGGGGGCTGTCGGGGAGACCCAGTACTTC. Full variable domain (missing parts from reference TRBV9 and TRBJ2-5): DSGVTQTPKHLITATGQRVTLRCSPRSGDLSVYWYQQSLDQGLQFLIQYYNGEERAKGNILERFSAQQFPDLHSELNLSSLELGDSALYFCASSVEGAVGETQYFGPGTRLLVL.

J is TRBJ2-3 and V is TRBV3-1; no reliable D call. Germline V gene lookup returns CDR1 LGHDT and CDR2 YNNKEL (reference sequence). Between the trimmed V and J ends, which lost 4 bases and 5 bases, there was a span of 13 bases. The CDR3 has 14 amino acids. The CDR3 DNA reads as TGTGCCAGCAGCCCCCGCCGGCTAGGAGATACGCAGTATTTT. Translated: CASSPRRLGDTQYF.

This clonotype has a handful of counts. The junction shows a germline mismatch at one end, possibly a read error. The chain has TRBV19 and TRBJ1-5; D unclear. Germline V gene sequence: CDR1 LNHDA, CDR2 SQIVND (reference sequence). The CDR3 spans 12 residues. As DNA, the CDR3 is TGTGCCAGTAGAATAGGCAATCAGCCCCAGCATTTT. Translated: CASRIGNQPQHF.

The sample holds a few counts of this clonotype. This chain connects TRBV9 to TRBJ1-6; D unresolved. The length of the CDR3 is 13 residues. From germline, CDR1 is SGDLS and CDR2 YYNGEE. V lost 0 bases and J lost 8, with 6 bases in between. CDR3 DNA: TGTGCCAGCAGCGTAGTAGTGGATTCACCCCTCCACTTT. This codes for CASSVVVDSPLHF.

The chain links TRBV18 to TRBJ1-3; no reliable D call. The germline gives CDR1 KGHSH, CDR2 LQKENI. CDR3 length equals 15 residues. The V end lost 0 bases, the J end lost 0 bases, and 6 bases lay between the germline ends. The CDR3 region has the DNA TGTGCCAGCTCACCACCGACCGTCTCTGGAAACACCATATATTTT. Translated: CASSPPTVSGNTIYF.

In this sample, this clonotype turned up many times. The chain carries TRBV2 and TRBJ1-2; no firm D call. CDR1 and CDR2 (germline): SNHLY, FYNNEI. CDR3 size: 13 residues. The V end lost 7 bases, the J end lost 1 base, and 10 bases lay between the germline ends. This CDR3 is CASKSGINYGYTF. CDR3 DNA sequence: TGTGCCAGCAAGTCGGGGATTAACTATGGCTACACCTTC.

This clonotype was found a few times. The chain joins TRBV3-1 to TRBJ1-3; D gene uncertain. Germline-derived CDR1 and CDR2 are LGHDT and YNNKEL (reference sequence). CDR3 length: 16 residues. V lost 1 base and J 2 bases, leaving 12 bases between the germline ends. The CDR3, as DNA: TGTGCCAGCAGCCAAGTATCCGGGGTCCCTGGAAACACCATATATTTT. Amino acid sequence: CASSQVSGVPGNTIYF.

This clonotype occurred a few times. The CDR3 spells CSAEPNTGKHTEAFF. As DNA, the CDR3 is TGCAGTGCTGAACCAAATACAGGGAAACACACTGAAGCTTTCTTT. The rearrangement joins TRBV20-1 to TRBJ1-1, with a possible D match to TRBD1 (6 bases). Germline assignment: CDR1 DFQATT and CDR2 SNEGSKA (reference sequence). The germline V and J ends were trimmed by 5 bases and 3 bases, with 19 bases remaining between them. The CDR3 extends over 15 amino acids.

This clonotype was seen more than once but under ten times. The gene calls are TRBV18 and TRBJ2-2; D is possibly TRBD1 (6 bases). The CDR3 totals 15 residues. With 0 bases removed from V and 7 bases from J, the gap between germline ends came to 12 bases. Germline CDR1 and CDR2: KGHSH and LQKENI. CDR3 protein: CASSPPSGAGGELFF. CDR3 nucleotide sequence: TGTGCCAGCTCACCACCTTCAGGGGCCGGCGGGGAGCTGTTTTTT.